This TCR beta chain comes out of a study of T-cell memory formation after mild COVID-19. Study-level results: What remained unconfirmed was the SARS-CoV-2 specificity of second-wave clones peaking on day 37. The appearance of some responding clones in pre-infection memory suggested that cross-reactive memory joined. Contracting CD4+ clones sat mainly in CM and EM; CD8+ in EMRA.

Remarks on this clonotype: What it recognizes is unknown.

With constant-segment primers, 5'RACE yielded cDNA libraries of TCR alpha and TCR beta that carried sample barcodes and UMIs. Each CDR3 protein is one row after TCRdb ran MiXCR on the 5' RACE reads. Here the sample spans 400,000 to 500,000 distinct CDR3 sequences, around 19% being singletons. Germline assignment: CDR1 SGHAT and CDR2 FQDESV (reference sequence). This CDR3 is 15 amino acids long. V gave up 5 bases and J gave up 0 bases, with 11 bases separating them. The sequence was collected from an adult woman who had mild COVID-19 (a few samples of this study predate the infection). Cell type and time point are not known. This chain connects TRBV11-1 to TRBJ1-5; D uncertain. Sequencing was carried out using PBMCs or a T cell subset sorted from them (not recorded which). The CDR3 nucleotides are TGTGCCAGCAGCCCTCACGCAAATAGCAATCAGCCCCAGCATTTT. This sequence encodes CASSPHANSNQPQHF.